This note documents a single T cell receptor (beta chain) sequence. This clone was found a few times. Its antigen specificity is not known. Per-base qualities were not stored, and no clone one base away is much larger. A second Seattle source provided samples from volunteer blood donors who had recovered from COVID-19. Whole blood was collected in K2EDTA tubes by collaborating institutions according to the institutions' own protocols. For TCRbeta analysis, collaborators shipped samples in one of three forms: frozen whole blood, isolated PBMCs, or DNA extracted from either of those sample types. The data derive from a study of blood T cell repertoires in COVID-19 (dated by TCRdb to the early 2020s). With regard to the full study: Collaborator samples came from the United States, Italy and Spain and covered acute and convalescent phases of COVID-19. The material from the prospective study consisted of cDNA or gDNA derived from T cells, B-cell-depleted T cells, or PBMCs. Subjects who had been exposed to COVID-19, were actively infected with it, or had recovered from it provided the deeply sampled blood TCRbeta repertoires that made up the dataset. The repertoires were released in a freely available public database meant as a resource for research on the immune response to SARS-CoV-2. Samples were obtained from the ongoing ImmuneRACE study (first 160 participants) and from some 1,300 subjects provided by 6 global collaborators. The sample metadata nearly always contained a de-identified subject ID, COVID-19 status, age in years and sex. HLA class I and class II types, where available, came from metadata supplied by the sample provider rather than from assay-based typing.

The CDR3 holds 13 amino acids from the cysteine to the phenylalanine. The retained sequence is limited to the CDR3, 39 bases, with the frame set at the first base. The germline V gene gives CDR1 as SGDLS and CDR2 as YYNGEE. Trimming takes 4 bases from V and 8 bases from J, and the germline ends sit 15 bases apart. Study-level results and caveats: Clinical and demographic metadata were provided uncurated, with the amount varying by source and participant.

TCRbeta CDR3 regions were amplified from genomic DNA using the immunoSEQ Assay, a bias-controlled multiplex PCR. Per the original workflow: The number of nucleated cells in each sample was estimated from the amplification of reference gene primers within the assay. Sequence reads were collapsed and filtered to measure the absolute abundance of every unique TCRbeta CDR3 rearrangement. For each sample, productive Simpson clonality was calculated by taking the square root of Simpson's diversity index across productive rearrangements. Here the immuneACCESS table is served through TCRdb, limited to in-frame sequences with V and J called. Missing clones are a known gap in these copies; in checked studies unresolved V genes cover under half, and the rest lacks a known reason. The V and J calls and clone size come from that table; D and trimming were worked out from the DNA. Present in this sample are about 250,000 clones, more than 75% of which were seen just once. The ten largest clonotypes hold about 1.6% of the sample.

Sequenced: peripheral blood. The sequence is built from TRBV9 and TRBJ1-2; TRBD1 is a weak D gene call, 5 bases matching. This sequence originates from an older woman who had recovered from COVID-19. The DNA reads as follows: TGTGCCAGCAGCACGGGGCCGGAGGGAGGCTACACCTTC. Translated, it gives CASSTGPEGGYTF.